This T cell receptor (beta chain) was recovered during a study of T cell clones after liver transplantation. For the study at large: Immunosuppression withdrawal was tried within 2 years after liver transplantation in this trial. HCV positivity affected three of eight recipients; the rest lacked autoimmune or viral indications. The study's findings and limits: Graft donor-reactive T cells may have migrated into the graft rather than being deleted.

Germline V gene data show CDR1 as MDHEN and CDR2 as SYDVKM. The CDR3 loop spans 13 amino acids. V shed 1 base and J shed 6 bases, with 7 bases lying between them. Notes on this clone: The antigen remains undetermined.

Assay used: immunoSEQ multiplex PCR; TCRdb lists only in-frame clones, some missing. This table holds roughly 80,000 clones, about 82% found once. This specimen consisted of CD4+ T cells from blood, obtained around 45 months after liver transplant. The receptor was isolated from a human patient who received a liver transplant. Some T cells may be graft donor cells. The chain carries TRBV28 and TRBJ2-1; D perhaps matches TRBD1 (6 bases). CDR3 nucleotides: TGTGCCAGCAGTTTATCAGGGGTCAATGAGCAGTTCTTC. It specifies CASSLSGVNEQFF.